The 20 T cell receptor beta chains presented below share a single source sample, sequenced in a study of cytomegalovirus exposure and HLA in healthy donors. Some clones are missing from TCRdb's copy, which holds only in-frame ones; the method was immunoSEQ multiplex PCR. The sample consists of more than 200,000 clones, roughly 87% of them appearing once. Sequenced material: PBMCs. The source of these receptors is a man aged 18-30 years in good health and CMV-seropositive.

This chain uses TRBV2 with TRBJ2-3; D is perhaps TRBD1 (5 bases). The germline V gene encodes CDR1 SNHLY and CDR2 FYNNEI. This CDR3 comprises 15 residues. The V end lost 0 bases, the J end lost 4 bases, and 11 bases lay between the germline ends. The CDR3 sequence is CASSEAFRGPDTQYF. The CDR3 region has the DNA TGTGCCAGCAGTGAAGCGTTTAGGGGCCCAGATACGCAGTATTTT.

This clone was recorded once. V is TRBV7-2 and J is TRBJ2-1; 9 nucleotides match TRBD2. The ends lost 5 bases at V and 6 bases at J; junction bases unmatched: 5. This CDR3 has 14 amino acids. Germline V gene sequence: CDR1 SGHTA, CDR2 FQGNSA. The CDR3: CASSAWREGNEQFF. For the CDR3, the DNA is TGTGCCAGCAGCGCCTGGCGGGAGGGCAATGAGCAGTTCTTC.

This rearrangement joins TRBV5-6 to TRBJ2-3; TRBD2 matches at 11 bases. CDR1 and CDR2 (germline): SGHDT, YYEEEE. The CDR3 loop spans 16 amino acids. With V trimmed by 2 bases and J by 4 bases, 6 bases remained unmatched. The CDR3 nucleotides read TGTGCCAGCAGCTTTGGGCTAGCGGGAGGCCCAGATACGCAGTATTTT. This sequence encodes CASSFGLAGGPDTQYF.

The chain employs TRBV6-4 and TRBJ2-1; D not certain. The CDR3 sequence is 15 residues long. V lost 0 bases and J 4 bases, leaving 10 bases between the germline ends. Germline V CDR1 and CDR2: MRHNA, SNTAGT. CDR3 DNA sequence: TGTGCCAGCAGTGACTCAGGCGGAGATTACAATGAGCAGTTCTTC. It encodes CASSDSGGDYNEQFF.

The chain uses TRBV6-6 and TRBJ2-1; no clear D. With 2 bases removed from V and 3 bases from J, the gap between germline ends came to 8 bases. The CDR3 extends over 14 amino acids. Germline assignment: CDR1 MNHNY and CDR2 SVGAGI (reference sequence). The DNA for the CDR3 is TGTGCCAGCAGTTACCCTGGCGGCTACAATGAGCAGTTCTTC. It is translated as CASSYPGGYNEQFF.

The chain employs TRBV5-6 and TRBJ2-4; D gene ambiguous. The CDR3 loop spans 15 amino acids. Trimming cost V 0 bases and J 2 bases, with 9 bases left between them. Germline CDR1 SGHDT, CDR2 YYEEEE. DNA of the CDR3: TGTGCCAGCAGCTTGGGGGCTGTAACCAAAAACATTCAGTACTTC. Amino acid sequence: CASSLGAVTKNIQYF.

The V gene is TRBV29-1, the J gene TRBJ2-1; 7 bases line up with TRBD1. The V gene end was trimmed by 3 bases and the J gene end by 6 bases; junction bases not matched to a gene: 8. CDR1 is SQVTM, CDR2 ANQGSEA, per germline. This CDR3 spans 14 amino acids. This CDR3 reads CSVDPPTGVNEQFF. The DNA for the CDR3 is TGCAGCGTTGACCCCCCCACAGGGGTCAATGAGCAGTTCTTC.

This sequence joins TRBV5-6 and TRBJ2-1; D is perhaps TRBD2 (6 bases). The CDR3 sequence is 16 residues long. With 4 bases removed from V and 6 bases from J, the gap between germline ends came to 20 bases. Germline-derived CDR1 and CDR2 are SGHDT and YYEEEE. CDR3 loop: CASSPGGDGLLNEQFF. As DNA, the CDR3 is TGTGCCAGCAGCCCCGGCGGGGACGGCCTCCTCAATGAGCAGTTCTTC.

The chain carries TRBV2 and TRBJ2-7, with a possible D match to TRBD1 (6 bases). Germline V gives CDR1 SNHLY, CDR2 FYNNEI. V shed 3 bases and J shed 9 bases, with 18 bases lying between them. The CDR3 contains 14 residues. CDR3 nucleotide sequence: TGTGCCAGCAGTGACTTACAGGGTTATGGGGGGCAGTACTTC. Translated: CASSDLQGYGGQYF.

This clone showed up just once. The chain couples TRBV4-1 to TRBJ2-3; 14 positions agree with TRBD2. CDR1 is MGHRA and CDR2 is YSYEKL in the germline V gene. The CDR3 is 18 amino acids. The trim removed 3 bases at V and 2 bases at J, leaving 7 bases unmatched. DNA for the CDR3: TGCGCCAGCAGCCATGGACTAGCGGGAGGTGGGGACACAGATACGCAGTATTTT. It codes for CASSHGLAGGGDTDTQYF.

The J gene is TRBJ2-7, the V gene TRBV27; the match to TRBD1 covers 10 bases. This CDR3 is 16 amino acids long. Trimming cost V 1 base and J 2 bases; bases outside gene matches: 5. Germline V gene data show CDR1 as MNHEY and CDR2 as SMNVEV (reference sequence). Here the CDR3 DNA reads TGTGCCAGCAGTTTATTCCCCGGGACAGGGGCCTACGAGCAGTACTTC. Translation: CASSLFPGTGAYEQYF.

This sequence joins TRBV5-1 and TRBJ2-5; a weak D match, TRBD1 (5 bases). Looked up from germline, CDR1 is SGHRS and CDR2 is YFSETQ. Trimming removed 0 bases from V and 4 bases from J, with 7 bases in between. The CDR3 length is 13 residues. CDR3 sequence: CASSLDTGETQYF. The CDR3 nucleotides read TGCGCCAGCAGCTTGGACACAGGAGAGACCCAGTACTTC.

The CDR3 here is CASSARDRGLRIGQPQHF. The CDR3 nucleotides read TGCGCCAGCAGTGCCCGGGACAGGGGGTTACGAATAGGACAGCCCCAGCATTTT. V and J are TRBV10-1 and TRBJ1-5; 11 positions agree with TRBD1. This CDR3 comprises 18 residues. J was trimmed by 7 bases and V by 4 bases; bases with no gene match: 15. Germline assignment: CDR1 WNHNN and CDR2 SYGVQD (reference sequence).

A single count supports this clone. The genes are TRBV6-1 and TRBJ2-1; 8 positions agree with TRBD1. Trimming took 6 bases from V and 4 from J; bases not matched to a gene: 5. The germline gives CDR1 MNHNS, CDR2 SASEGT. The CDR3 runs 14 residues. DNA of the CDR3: TGTGCCAGCAGAACCGGGACAGGTTACAATGAGCAGTTCTTC. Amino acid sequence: CASRTGTGYNEQFF.

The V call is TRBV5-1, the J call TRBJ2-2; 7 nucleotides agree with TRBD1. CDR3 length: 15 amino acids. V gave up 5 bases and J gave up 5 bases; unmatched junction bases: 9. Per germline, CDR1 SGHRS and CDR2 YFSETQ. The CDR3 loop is CASRETGFSTGELFF. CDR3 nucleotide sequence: TGCGCCAGCAGAGAGACAGGGTTCTCTACCGGGGAGCTGTTTTTT.

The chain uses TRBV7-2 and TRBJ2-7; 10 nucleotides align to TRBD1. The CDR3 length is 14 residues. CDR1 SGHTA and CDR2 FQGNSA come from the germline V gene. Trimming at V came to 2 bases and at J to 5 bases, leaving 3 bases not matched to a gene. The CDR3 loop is CASSLRTGGHEQYF. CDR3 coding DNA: TGTGCCAGCAGCTTACGGACAGGGGGGCACGAGCAGTACTTC.

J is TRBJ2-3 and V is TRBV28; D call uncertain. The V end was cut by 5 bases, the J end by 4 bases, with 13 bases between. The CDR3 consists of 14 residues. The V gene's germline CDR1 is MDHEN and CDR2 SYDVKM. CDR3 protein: CASSPEGASDTQYF. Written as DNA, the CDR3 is TGTGCCAGCAGTCCCGAAGGAGCGTCAGATACGCAGTATTTT.

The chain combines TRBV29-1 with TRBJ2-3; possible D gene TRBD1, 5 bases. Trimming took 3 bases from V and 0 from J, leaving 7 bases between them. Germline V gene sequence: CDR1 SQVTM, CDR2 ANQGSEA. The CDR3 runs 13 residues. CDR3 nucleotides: TGCAGCGTTGACAGGGCTAGCACAGATACGCAGTATTTT. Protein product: CSVDRASTDTQYF.

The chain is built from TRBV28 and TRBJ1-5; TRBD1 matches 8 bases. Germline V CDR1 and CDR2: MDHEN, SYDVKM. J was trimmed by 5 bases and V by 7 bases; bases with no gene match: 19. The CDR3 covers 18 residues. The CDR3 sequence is CASTLGLGVQGVDQPQHF. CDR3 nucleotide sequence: TGTGCCAGCACTCTAGGGTTAGGTGTACAGGGGGTAGATCAGCCCCAGCATTTT. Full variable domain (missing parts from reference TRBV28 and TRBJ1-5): DVKVTQSSRYLVKRTGEKVFLECVQDMDHENMFWYRQDPGLGLRLIYFSYDVKMKEKGDIPEGYSVSREKKERFSLILESASTNQTSMYLCASTLGLGVQGVDQPQHFGDGTRLSIL.

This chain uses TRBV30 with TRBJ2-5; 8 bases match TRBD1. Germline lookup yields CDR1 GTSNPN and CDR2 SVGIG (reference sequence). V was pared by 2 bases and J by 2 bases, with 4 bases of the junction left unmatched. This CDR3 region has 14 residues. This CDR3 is CAWSLGTGQETQYF. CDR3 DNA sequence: TGTGCCTGGAGTCTCGGGACAGGACAAGAGACCCAGTACTTC. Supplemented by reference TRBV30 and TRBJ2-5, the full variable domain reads SQTIHQWPATLVQPVGSPLSLECTVEGTSNPNLYWYRQAAGRGLQLLFYSVGIGQISSEVPQNLSASRPQDRQFILSSKKLLLSDSGFYLCAWSLGTGQETQYFGPGTRLLVL.